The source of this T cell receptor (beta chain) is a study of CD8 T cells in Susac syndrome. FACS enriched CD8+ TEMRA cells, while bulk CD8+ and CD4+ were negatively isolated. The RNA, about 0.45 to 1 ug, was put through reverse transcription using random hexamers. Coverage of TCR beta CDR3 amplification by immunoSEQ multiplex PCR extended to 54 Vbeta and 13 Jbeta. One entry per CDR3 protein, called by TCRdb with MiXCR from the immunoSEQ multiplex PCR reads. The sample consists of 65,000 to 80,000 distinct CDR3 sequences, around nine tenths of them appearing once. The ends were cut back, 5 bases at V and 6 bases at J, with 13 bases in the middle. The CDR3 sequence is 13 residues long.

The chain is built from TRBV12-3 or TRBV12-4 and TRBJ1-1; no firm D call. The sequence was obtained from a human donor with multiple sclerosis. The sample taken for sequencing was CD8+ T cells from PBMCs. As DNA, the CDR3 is TGTGCCAGCAGTCCCCTGAGGGTCTCTGAAGCTTTCTTT. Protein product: CASSPLRVSEAFF.